A selection of T cell receptor beta chains follows, all from one sample in a study of blood T cell repertoires in COVID-19. The protocol was immunoSEQ multiplex PCR, while the TCRdb copy is restricted to in-frame clones and leaves out a portion. The sample shows some 350,000 clones, 87% of them seen only once. The sample comprised PBMCs or T cells enriched from blood (not recorded which). The source is a woman younger than 45 who had recovered from COVID-19. Both conserved end residues are part of each CDR3. A D gene is named only where the DNA matches it firmly. A row's size may be missing; if present it is once, few, many or a size class.

D gene	V gene	clone size	J gene	CDR3 DNA	CDR3 protein
.	TRBV11-2	.	TRBJ1-4	TGTGCCAGCAGCTTAGCAGAAAAACTGTTTTTT	CASSLAEKLFF
.	TRBV19	.	TRBJ1-2	TGTGCCACCTACAGGCAGGGGACCTTCTATGGCTACACCTTC	CATYRQGTFYGYTF
.	TRBV27	.	TRBJ2-2	TGTGCCAGCAGTGCCCGACTAGTTATCGGGGAGCTGTTTTTT	CASSARLVIGELFF
TRBD1	TRBV7-3	.	TRBJ2-1	TGTGCCAGCAGTCAGGGGGCCTCCTACAATGAGCAGTTCTTC	CASSQGASYNEQFF
TRBD1	TRBV11-2	.	TRBJ1-1	TGTGCCAGCAGCGGGGACAGGCTCTTTGAAGCTTTCTTT	CASSGDRLFEAFF
TRBD1	TRBV18	.	TRBJ2-7	TGTGCCAGCTCTCTCGACAGGGGTAGCTACGAGCAGTACTTC	CASSLDRGSYEQYF
TRBD2	TRBV4-3	.	TRBJ2-1	TGCGCCAGCAGCCAATTAGCGGGGGGGCACAATGAGCAGTTCTTC	CASSQLAGGHNEQFF
.	TRBV29-1	.	TRBJ1-2	TGCAGCGTTACCGCCGGGAGCTATGGCTACACCTTC	CSVTAGSYGYTF
.	TRBV5-5	.	TRBJ2-3	TGTGCCAGCAGCTTCCTTGTGGCCGGGGATACGCAGTATTTT	CASSFLVAGDTQYF
.	TRBV21-1	once	TRBJ2-3	TGTGCCAGCAGCACTACTAGCGGGGGCCCTTCTAGCACAGATACGCAGTATTTT	CASSTTSGGPSSTDTQYF
.	TRBV19	.	TRBJ1-1	TGTGCCAGTAGTTCCGACTCGAACACTGAAGCTTTCTTT	CASSSDSNTEAFF
.	TRBV14	.	TRBJ2-7	TGTGCCAGCAGTCGCTACGGGGCAGGGGCCTACGAGCAGTACTTC	CASSRYGAGAYEQYF
.	TRBV9	.	TRBJ2-1	TGTGCCAGCAGCGTGAGGGACAATGAGCAGTTCTTC	CASSVRDNEQFF
TRBD2	TRBV7-2	.	TRBJ2-7	TGTGCCAGCAGCTTAGATCCGGGGGGAGCCTACGAGCAGTACTTC	CASSLDPGGAYEQYF